This TCR beta chain was sequenced in a study of blood T cell repertoires in COVID-19. Patients in Seattle were enrolled during active infection, then followed longitudinally. This CDR3 region has 14 residues. Germline V CDR1 and CDR2: GTSNPN, SVGIG (reference sequence). The J segment lost 1 base and the V segment lost 4 bases, leaving 3 bases of the junction unmatched. Original methodology: Scientists estimated how many nucleated cells there were by amplifying reference gene primers. The assay was immunoSEQ multiplex PCR, and TCRdb's table has in-frame clones only and misses some. That table gives V, J and clone size, and the DNA gave D and trimming. Seen here are some 270,000 clones, 70% to 90% observed once, and the top ten hold 0.87%. This clone has a single count.

This rearrangement joins TRBV30 to TRBJ2-3, with 9 bases identical to TRBD2. This TCR came from a human donor with COVID-19, enrolled during active disease. The donor label of this sample is uncertain. Material: peripheral blood. CDR3 residues: CAWIAGVGTDTQYF. CDR3 nucleotide sequence: TGTGCCTGGATAGCGGGAGTAGGCACAGATACGCAGTATTTT.